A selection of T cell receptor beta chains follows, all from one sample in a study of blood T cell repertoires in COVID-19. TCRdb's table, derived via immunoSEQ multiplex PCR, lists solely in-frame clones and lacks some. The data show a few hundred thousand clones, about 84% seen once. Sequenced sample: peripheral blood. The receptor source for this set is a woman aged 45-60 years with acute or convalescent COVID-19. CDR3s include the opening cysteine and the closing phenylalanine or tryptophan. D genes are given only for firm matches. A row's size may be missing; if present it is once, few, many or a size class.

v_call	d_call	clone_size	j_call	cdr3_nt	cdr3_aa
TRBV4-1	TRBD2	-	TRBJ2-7	TGCGCCAGCAGCCATCTGGGGACTAGAAGCGACGAGCAGTACTTC	CASSHLGTRSDEQYF
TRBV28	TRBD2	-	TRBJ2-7	TGTGCCAGCAGTTCTTCCGGACTAGCGGGACCTTCCCGGGAGCAGTACTTC	CASSSSGLAGPSREQYF
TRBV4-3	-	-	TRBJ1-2	TGCGCCAGCAGCCTTGGGCGGAGGAGGTTGTTCTATGGCTACACCTTC	CASSLGRRRLFYGYTF
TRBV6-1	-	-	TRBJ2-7	TGTGCCAGCAGTGAGCTAGCGTCATCCTACGAGCAGTACTTC	CASSELASSYEQYF
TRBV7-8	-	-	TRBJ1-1	TGTGCCAGCAGCTTAGGGCGGGGGGCGACTGAAGCTTTCTTT	CASSLGRGATEAFF
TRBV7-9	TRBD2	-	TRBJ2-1	TGTGCCAGCAGCTTATGGGGTAGCGGGAGGGTTAATGAGCAGTTCTTC	CASSLWGSGRVNEQFF
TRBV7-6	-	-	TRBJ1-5	TGTGCCAGCAGCTTAGGGTGGCAGCACGGGGGCAATCAGCCCCAGCATTTT	CASSLGWQHGGNQPQHF
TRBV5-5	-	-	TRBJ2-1	TGTGCCAGCAGCTTGAGGGGGGGTGAACCGCAGTTCTTC	CASSLRGGEPQFF
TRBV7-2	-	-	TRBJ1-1	TGTGCCAGCAGCCTCGGACTGATGAACACTGAAGCTTTCTTT	CASSLGLMNTEAFF
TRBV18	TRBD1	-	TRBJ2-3	TGTGCCAGCTCACCGGGACAGGGAGGGCACACAGATACGCAGTATTTT	CASSPGQGGHTDTQYF
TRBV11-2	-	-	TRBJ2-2	TGTGCCAGCAGCATGACAACACACTACACCGGGGAGCTGTTTTTT	CASSMTTHYTGELFF
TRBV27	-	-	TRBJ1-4	TGTGCCAGCAGTACGAAGGGGAAGAATGAAAAACTGTTTTTT	CASSTKGKNEKLFF
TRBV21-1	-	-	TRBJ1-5	TGTGCCAGCAGCAAAGCGTCTCGGCGACAGCTCAATCAGCCCCAGCATTTT	CASSKASRRQLNQPQHF
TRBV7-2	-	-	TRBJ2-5	TGTGCCAGCAGCTTAGGGGGCGGAGGGTTGGAGACCCAGTACTTC	CASSLGGGGLETQYF
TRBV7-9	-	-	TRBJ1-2	TGTGCCAGCAGCTCCCCCCAGGCCCACACCTTC	CASSSPQAHTF
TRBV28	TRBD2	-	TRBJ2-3	TGTGCCAGCAGTTTATCTGGCGGGAGGGCCACAGATACGCAGTATTTT	CASSLSGGRATDTQYF
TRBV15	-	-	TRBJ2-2	TGTGCCACCAGCTGGGGCGGGAATTCTCTCGGGGAGCTGTTTTTT	CATSWGGNSLGELFF
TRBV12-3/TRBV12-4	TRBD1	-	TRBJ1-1	TGTGCCAGCAGAGACAGGGGACGGGATGAAGCTTTCTTT	CASRDRGRDEAFF
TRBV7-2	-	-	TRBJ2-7	TGTGCCAGCAGCTCTACTCTAGGCGAGCAGTACTTC	CASSSTLGEQYF
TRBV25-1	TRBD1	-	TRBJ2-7	TGTGCCAGCAGTGAGCTGACAGGGACCTACGAGCAGTACTTC	CASSELTGTYEQYF
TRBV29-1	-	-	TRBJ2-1	TGCAGCGTTGAAGTGCAGGGGTACAATGAGCAGTTCTTC	CSVEVQGYNEQFF
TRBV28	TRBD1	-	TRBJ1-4	TGTGCCAGCAGTTTGAATGACAGGGTCTGGGAAAAACTGTTTTTT	CASSLNDRVWEKLFF
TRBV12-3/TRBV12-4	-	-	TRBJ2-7	TGTGCCAGCAGACTCCAGGGTTATCAGCAGTACTTC	CASRLQGYQQYF
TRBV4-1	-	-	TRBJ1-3	TGCGCCAGCAGCCAAGTACGATTAGAGGCTTTCCTCTCTGGAAACACCATATATTTT	CASSQVRLEAFLSGNTIYF
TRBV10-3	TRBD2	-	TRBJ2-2	TGTGCCATCAGTGAGTTGGCTAGCGGGAGTTCGGGCACCGGGGAGCTGTTTTTT	CAISELASGSSGTGELFF
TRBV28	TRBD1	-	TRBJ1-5	TGTGCCAGCAGTCCCGGGACAGGGGGAGAGCAGCCCCAGCATTTT	CASSPGTGGEQPQHF
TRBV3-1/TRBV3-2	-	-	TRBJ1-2	TGTGCCAGCAGCCAAGATCGTGGTGGCAACTATGGCTACACCTTC	CASSQDRGGNYGYTF
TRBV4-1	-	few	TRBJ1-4	TGCGCCAGCAGCGGTCGACAGTCCGCAACTAATGAAAAACTGTTTTTT	CASSGRQSATNEKLFF
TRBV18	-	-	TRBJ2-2	TGTGCCAGCTCACCAGCGGAGGGGCCCTCCGGGGAGCTGTTTTTT	CASSPAEGPSGELFF
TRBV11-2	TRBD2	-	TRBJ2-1	TGTGCCAGCAGCTTAGATAGACTAGCGGGAAAGGTGGGCGATGAGCAGTTCTTC	CASSLDRLAGKVGDEQFF
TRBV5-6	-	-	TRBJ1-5	TGTGCCAGCAGCTCTCGAAGCGCTCAGCCCCAGCATTTT	CASSSRSAQPQHF
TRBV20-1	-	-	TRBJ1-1	TGCAGTGCTAGTAGTGGCGGCAGGGTAGGGACTGAAGCTTTCTTT	CSASSGGRVGTEAFF
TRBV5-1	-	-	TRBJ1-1	TGCGCCAGCAGCTTAAGGGACGGGGGGACTGAAGCTTTCTTT	CASSLRDGGTEAFF
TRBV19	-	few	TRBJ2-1	TGTGCCAGTAGTAAGGTTAGGGGGAAAGTATCCTACAATGAGCAGTTCTTC	CASSKVRGKVSYNEQFF
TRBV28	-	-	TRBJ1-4	TGTGCCAGCAGTCGGAGGGAGGGTGAAAAACTGTTTTTT	CASSRREGEKLFF
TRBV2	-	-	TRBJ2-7	TGTGCCAGCAGTCTGCGGGTAACCTACGAGCAGTACTTC	CASSLRVTYEQYF
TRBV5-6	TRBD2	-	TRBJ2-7	TGTGCCAGCAACAGCGGGACCAACTCCTACGAGCAGTACTTC	CASNSGTNSYEQYF
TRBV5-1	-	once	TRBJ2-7	TGCGCCAGCAGCTTGTGGGGGCTCGACGAGCAGTACTTC	CASSLWGLDEQYF
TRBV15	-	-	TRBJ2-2	TGTGCCACCAGCCCTGGGACTGCTTCGAACACCGGGGAGCTGTTTTTT	CATSPGTASNTGELFF
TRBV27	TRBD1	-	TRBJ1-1	TGTGCCAGCAGTTTATCAACAGGGGGAACTGAAGCTTTCTTT	CASSLSTGGTEAFF
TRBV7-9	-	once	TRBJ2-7	TGTGCCAGCAGCTTTGGACTACCTCGCTATTCCTACGAGCAGTACTTC	CASSFGLPRYSYEQYF
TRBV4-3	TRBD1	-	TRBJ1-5	TGCGCCAGCAGCCCCGACAGGGTCGATCAGCCCCAGCATTTT	CASSPDRVDQPQHF
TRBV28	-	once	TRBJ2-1	TGTGCCAGCAGTGCGGGCCCCCTGGGCAATGAGCAGTTCTTC	CASSAGPLGNEQFF
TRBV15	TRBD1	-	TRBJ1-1	TGTGCCACCAGCAGAGATCGGGGACAGGGGGCAAGTGAAGCTTTCTTT	CATSRDRGQGASEAFF
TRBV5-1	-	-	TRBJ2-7	TGCGCCAGCAGCTTGGGGCAGGGCATCACCTACGAGCAGTACTTC	CASSLGQGITYEQYF
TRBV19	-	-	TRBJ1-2	TGTGCCAGTAGTATTTCAGTAGGGGGAGCCTATGGCTACACCTTC	CASSISVGGAYGYTF
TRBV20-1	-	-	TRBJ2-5	TGCAGTGCTAGTCGGGGACTCCAAGAGACCCAGTACTTC	CSASRGLQETQYF
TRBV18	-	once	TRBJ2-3	TGTGCCAGCTCACCAAATCAGAACACAGATACGCAGTATTTT	CASSPNQNTDTQYF
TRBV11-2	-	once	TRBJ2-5	TGTGCCAGCAGCTTAGTAGGGGCCCAGTACTTC	CASSLVGAQYF
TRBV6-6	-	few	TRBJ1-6	TGTGCCAGCAGTTACTCAGGGAGCTCCTATAATTCACCCCTCCACTTT	CASSYSGSSYNSPLHF
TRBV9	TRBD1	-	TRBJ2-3	TGTGCCAGCCGGACAGGGGGCGAATCGGATACGCAGTATTTT	CASRTGGESDTQYF
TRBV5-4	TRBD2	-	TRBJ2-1	TGTGCCAGCAGCGGAGACCAGCGGGGGGGAAAGGGTGAGCAGTTCTTC	CASSGDQRGGKGEQFF
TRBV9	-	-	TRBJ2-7	TGTGCCAGCAGCGTATCATTCTCCTACGAGCAGTACTTC	CASSVSFSYEQYF
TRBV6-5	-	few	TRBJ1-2	TGTGCGAGCGGTTCTTCCTATGGCTACACCTTC	CASGSSYGYTF
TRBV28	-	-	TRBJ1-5	TGTGCCAGCAGTTTATTAAGCCCCATACGGGGGAGCAATCAGCCCCAGCATTTT	CASSLLSPIRGSNQPQHF
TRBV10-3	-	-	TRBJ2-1	TGTGCCATCAGTGAAATGAGCTCCTACAATGAGCAGTTCTTC	CAISEMSSYNEQFF